A single T cell receptor beta chain is shown here with its context. The antigen is unknown. Germline values: CDR1 SGHAT, CDR2 FQNNGV. The CDR3 is 16 residues long. V gave up 5 bases and J gave up 4 bases, with 21 bases separating them. The data were taken from a study of PD-1 blockade in classical Hodgkin lymphoma. The wider study: Patients were treated with nivolumab at 3 mg/kg, and this was given intravenously every 2 weeks. Overall study results and limits: Repertoires differed for reasons still undefined, possibly disease activity or prior therapy. When set against healthy donors, newly diagnosed patients were reported to show lower baseline TCR diversity.

All patients relapsed after autologous stem cell transplantation, and brentuximab vedotin exposure varied. Sequenced by immunoSEQ multiplex PCR; TCRdb stores in-frame clones only, minus some. Of more than 90,000 clones in the sample, 81% were seen once. This TCR derives from a human donor with classical Hodgkin lymphoma. The V and J genes are TRBV11-2 and TRBJ2-7, with D perhaps being TRBD1 or TRBD2 (6 bases each). The starting material was peripheral blood mononuclear cells (PBMCs), obtained before the second cycle of nivolumab. The CDR3 loop is CASSRTPLQGGYEQYF. In DNA form, the CDR3 reads TGTGCCAGCAGCCGAACGCCCCTACAGGGAGGTTACGAGCAGTACTTC.